This TCR beta chain was recovered during a study of OX40 agonist ivuxolimab in advanced cancers. At the level of the study: The drug used for patients, ivuxolimab, was an agonistic anti-OX40 (CD134) antibody.

TCRdb keeps only in-frame clones here, not all; method: immunoSEQ multiplex PCR. The table lists about 54,000 clones, roughly 89% of them singletons. Remarks on this clone: Its antigen is still unknown.

The ends lost 2 bases at V and 4 bases at J; junction bases unmatched: 7. Germline values: CDR1 SGHDT, CDR2 YYEEEE. This CDR3 has 15 amino acids. Study results and limitations: The 0.1-3.0 mg/kg partial responders had among the lowest clonal expansion. It was also the case that some nonresponders had low normalized T-cell clonal expansion.

V usage is TRBV5-6 and J usage is TRBJ1-2; 8 nucleotides match TRBD1. Sequencing used CD4+ or CD8+ T cells sorted from blood, obtained in a trial of the OX40 agonist ivuxolimab. This TCR was sampled from an adult with an advanced solid tumor such as melanoma, head and neck, liver or kidney cancer. CDR3 coding DNA: TGTGCCAGCAGCTTAGAGACAGGGGCCCTCTATGGCTACACCTTC. Its translation: CASSLETGALYGYTF.